This TCR beta chain was sequenced during a study of blood T cell repertoires in COVID-19. Study information: Material from acute and convalescent COVID-19 was sourced from the United States, Italy and Spain.

Participants, about 18 to 100 years old, spanned approximately 25 US areas. Germline V CDR1 and CDR2: MDHEN, SYDVKM. The V gene lost 8 bases and the J gene lost 5 bases, with 18 bases spanning the gap. The CDR3 runs 15 residues. In the authors' methods: Using reference gene primer amplification, nucleated cell counts were estimated. Some clones are missing from TCRdb's copy, which holds only in-frame ones; the method was immunoSEQ multiplex PCR. From that table come the V and J calls and clone size; the DNA was used to work out D and trimming. Here the sample spans a few hundred thousand clones, roughly 90% being singletons.

Sequencing used PBMCs or T cells enriched from blood (not recorded which). This receptor was identified in a woman aged 18-35 years who had recovered from COVID-19. The chain has TRBV28 and TRBJ2-2; weak D call: TRBD2 (7 bases). The chain's CDR3 is CASLKPGGGTGELFF. Written as DNA, the CDR3 is TGTGCCAGCCTAAAACCGGGGGGCGGGACCGGGGAGCTGTTTTTT.